This T cell receptor (beta chain) was retrieved from a study of blood T cell repertoires in COVID-19. The overall study: COVID-19 samples, acute and convalescent, were from the United States, Italy and Spain. The cDNA or gDNA used as material had been derived from T cells, B-cell-depleted T cells, or PBMCs.

A few counts support this clone. Trimming took off 1 base at V and 6 bases at J, with 7 bases between the two ends. From germline, CDR1 is SGHVS and CDR2 FQNEAQ. The CDR3 runs to 13 residues. Authors' processing steps: Counts of nucleated cells, estimated from reference gene primer amplification, were obtained. Assay used: immunoSEQ multiplex PCR; TCRdb lists only in-frame clones, some missing. The V and J calls and clone size are taken from that table; D and trimming were inferred from the DNA. The sample comprises about 89,000 clones, roughly 90% of which are singletons, and more than 1% rests with the top ten.

Sequencing used peripheral blood. The receptor was derived from a man at least 80 years old with active or convalescent COVID-19. V gene TRBV7-8 combines with J gene TRBJ2-1, with D possibly TRBD2 on 5 matching bases. CDR3 residues: CASSLDLANEQFF. CDR3 bases: TGTGCCAGCAGCTTAGACCTAGCCAATGAGCAGTTCTTC.